A single sample gave rise to the 8 T cell receptor beta chains below, sequenced in a study of neurological immune-mediated disorders (dated 2019 in TCRdb). The library was made by 5' RACE. TCRdb records Illumina HiSeq 2500 as the sequencer. In TCRdb, the public reads were trimmed at Q25 with fastp and aligned with MiXCR, with productive beta chains retained. Rows with a matching CDR3 protein are joined into one entry that keeps the most common DNA and genes. The sample includes some 28,000 distinct CDR3 sequences, with 6.6% observed a single time. The top ten clonotypes cover approximately 8.9% of the sample. Sequenced: PBMCs. The receptors derive from a woman aged 45-60 years in good health.

In this sample, this clonotype turned up many times. A much larger clone is a single base away; this may be a read error. The chain employs TRBV20-1 and TRBJ1-4; no definite D call. The CDR3 sequence is 14 residues long. Germline V lookup: CDR1 DFQATT, CDR2 SNEGSKA (reference sequence). V lost 3 bases, J lost 0 bases, and 8 bases lay in between. The CDR3 reads CSASLGATNEKLFF. DNA for the CDR3: TGCAGTGCTAGTCTAGGAGCAACTAATGAAAAACTGTTTTTT.

The sample holds many counts of this clonotype. The chain joins TRBV2 to TRBJ2-6; the D call may be TRBD1 or TRBD2 (7 bases each). The CDR3 runs 15 residues. Trimming left V 6 bases short and J 3 bases short, with 12 bases between. The germline V gene encodes CDR1 SNHLY and CDR2 FYNNEI. The CDR3 region has the DNA TGTGCCAGCAGAGCGGGACAGAGTGGGGCCAACGTCCTGACTTTC. This encodes CASRAGQSGANVLTF.

This clonotype was counted many times. The CDR3 here is CASGQVPGGGYTF. The CDR3 nucleotides are TGTGCCAGCGGTCAAGTGCCCGGGGGTGGCTACACCTTC. The chain joins TRBV12-3 or TRBV12-4 to TRBJ1-2; D perhaps matches TRBD1 (5 bases). This CDR3 contains 13 residues. V lost 8 bases to trimming and J lost 7 bases, with 17 bases between them.

On this clonotype: Germline is not matched at one junction end, which may reflect a read error. The chain has TRBV5-1 and TRBJ1-6; D unresolved. The CDR3 loop spans 15 amino acids. The germline V gene encodes CDR1 SGHRS and CDR2 YFSETQ. CDR3 bases: TGTGCCAGCAGCTTGGCTGTGGACCCCCGTTCACCCCTCCACTTT. Its translation: CASSLAVDPRSPLHF. The full variable domain, rest sourced from reference TRBV5-1 and TRBJ1-6, is KAGVTQTPRYLIKTRGQQVTLSCSPISGHRSVSWYQQTPGQGLQFLFEYFSETQRNKGNFPGRFSGRQFSNSRSEMNVSTLELGDSALYLCASSLAVDPRSPLHFGNGTRLTVT.

This clonotype was found many times. The chain links TRBV5-1 to TRBJ1-2; no firm D call. The CDR3 has 14 amino acids. V lost 4 bases to trimming and J lost 2 bases, with 12 bases between them. CDR1 is SGHRS, CDR2 YFSETQ, per germline. The CDR3 here is CASSPLTQNYGYTF. The CDR3 DNA is TGCGCCAGCAGCCCCCTGACACAGAACTATGGCTACACCTTC.

This clonotype was recorded many times. The chain links TRBV6-5 to TRBJ1-1; 10 bases are a match to TRBD1. The CDR3 has 15 amino acids. V gave up 6 bases and J gave up 5 bases; unmatched junction bases: 9. Germline CDR1 reads MNHEY; CDR2 reads SVGAGI. In nucleotides, the CDR3 is TGTGCCAGCAGACGACGACGGACAGGGGGAACTGAAGCTTTCTTT. Translation gives CASRRRRTGGTEAFF.

This clonotype appeared many times. This chain uses TRBV7-9 with TRBJ2-7; no definite D call. The CDR3 length is 13 residues. The germline gives CDR1 SEHNR, CDR2 FQNEAQ (reference sequence). V gave up 1 base and J gave up 6 bases, with 10 bases separating them. In DNA, the CDR3 is TGTGCCAGCAGCTTAGGGGCGGCCGGCGAGCAGTACTTC. Translated: CASSLGAAGEQYF.

The sample holds many counts of this clonotype. The rearrangement uses TRBV20-1 and TRBJ2-2; TRBD2 matches at 8 bases. In germline, CDR1 is DFQATT, CDR2 SNEGSKA (reference sequence). The junction had 1 base not matched to a gene; V was cut back by 1 base and J by 6 bases. This CDR3 is built from 13 residues. The CDR3 DNA reads TGCAGTGCTAGAGGCGGGAGGCCCGGGGAGCTGTTTTTT. Translation gives CSARGGRPGELFF.